This T cell receptor (beta chain) was captured by sequencing in a study of regulatory T cells in long-lasting Graves disease. This clonotype was detected many times. Regarding time point: newly diagnosed GD, antithyroid drugs for less than 3 months. Generation of the TCR library employed RNA extracted from PBMCs. Arm-PCR of CDR3 regions and iRepertoire HTBI primers were the basis on which TCR beta libraries were built. TCRdb recomputed calls from the multiplex PCR reads with MiXCR, one row per CDR3 protein. In the table there are more than 300,000 distinct CDR3 sequences, 15% to 18% of which are singletons. This CDR3 is 14 amino acids long. The ends were cut back, 10 bases at V and 0 bases at J, with 12 bases in the middle. Germline V gene data show CDR1 as MNHEY and CDR2 as SMNVEV (reference sequence).

The V gene is TRBV27, the J gene TRBJ2-2; no firm D call. The sequence was obtained from a female donor with Graves disease. The sample consisted of peripheral blood mononuclear cells (PBMCs), taken at new diagnosis, from a patient treated with antithyroid drugs. CDR3 protein: CATRRQTNTGELFF. CDR3 sequence (DNA): TGTGCCACCCGGCGGCAGACGAACACCGGGGAGCTGTTTTTT.